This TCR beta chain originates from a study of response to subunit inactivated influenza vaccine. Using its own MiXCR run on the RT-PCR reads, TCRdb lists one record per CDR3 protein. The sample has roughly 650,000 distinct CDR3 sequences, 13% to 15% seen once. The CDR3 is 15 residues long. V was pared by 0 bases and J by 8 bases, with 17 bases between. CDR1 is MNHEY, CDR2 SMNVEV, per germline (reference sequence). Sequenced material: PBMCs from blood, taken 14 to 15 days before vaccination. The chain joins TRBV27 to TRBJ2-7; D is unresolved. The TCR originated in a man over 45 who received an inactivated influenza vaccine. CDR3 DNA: TGTGCCAGCAGTTTATCGTGGACCCCCGGTCGGCAGCAGTACTTC. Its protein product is CASSLSWTPGRQQYF.